This T cell receptor beta chain was recovered during a study of cytomegalovirus exposure and HLA in healthy donors. General study findings and limits: Presence/absence analyses took donor sequencing depth as roughly uniform. Using a false discovery rate of 0.05, a later analysis showed that fewer than 20,000 TCR beta sequences were associated with HLA alleles. According to the study, 160 or so TCR beta chains were cytomegalovirus-associated.

Trimming at V came to 5 bases and at J to 2 bases, leaving 10 bases not matched to a gene. The germline V gene has CDR1 LNHDA and CDR2 SQIVND (reference sequence). The CDR3 has 16 amino acids. A note on this clone: Its specificity is not known.

Both 60 Vbeta primers and 13 Jbeta primers went into the PCR. Assay used: immunoSEQ multiplex PCR; TCRdb lists only in-frame clones, some missing. This table holds under 150,000 clones, over 8% found once. The chain employs TRBV19 and TRBJ1-2, with 8 bases fitting TRBD1. The clonotype comes from a man aged 30 to 45 in good health and CMV-seronegative. Sequencing was done on a sample of PBMCs. DNA for the CDR3: TGTGCCAGTAGTGCCGAGACAGGGGATCCGAACTATGGCTACACCTTC. Protein sequence: CASSAETGDPNYGYTF.